Sequencing of this T cell receptor (beta chain) was carried out in a study of cytomegalovirus exposure and HLA in healthy donors. With V trimmed by 0 bases and J by 1 base, 7 bases remained unmatched. The CDR3 is made up of 17 amino acids. The germline V gene has CDR1 SGHNT and CDR2 YYREEE (reference sequence). Overall study results and limits: Productive rates of about 90% or about 30% were seen for most TCR beta V segments in an earlier analysis. When analyzed later, a missense DCLRE1C variant was found to be linked to TCR beta V- and J-gene trimming.

Primers for the PCR totalled 60 Vbeta and 13 Jbeta. Here immunoSEQ multiplex PCR was the method, and the copy in TCRdb shows in-frame clones only, minus some. The repertoire shows approximately 200,000 clones; the top ten hold around 0.74%. Details on this clone: Antigen unknown.

The study sampled nominally healthy donors, though unrecorded immune exposures were likely. Sequenced sample: PBMCs. The receptor was isolated from a boy aged 10-17 years in good health and CMV-seronegative. The gene calls are TRBV5-4 and TRBJ2-4, with 7 bases matching TRBD1. CDR3 sequence (DNA): TGTGCCAGCAGCTTGGCAGGGGGTACTCTTGCCAAAAACATTCAGTACTTC. This gives the protein CASSLAGGTLAKNIQYF.